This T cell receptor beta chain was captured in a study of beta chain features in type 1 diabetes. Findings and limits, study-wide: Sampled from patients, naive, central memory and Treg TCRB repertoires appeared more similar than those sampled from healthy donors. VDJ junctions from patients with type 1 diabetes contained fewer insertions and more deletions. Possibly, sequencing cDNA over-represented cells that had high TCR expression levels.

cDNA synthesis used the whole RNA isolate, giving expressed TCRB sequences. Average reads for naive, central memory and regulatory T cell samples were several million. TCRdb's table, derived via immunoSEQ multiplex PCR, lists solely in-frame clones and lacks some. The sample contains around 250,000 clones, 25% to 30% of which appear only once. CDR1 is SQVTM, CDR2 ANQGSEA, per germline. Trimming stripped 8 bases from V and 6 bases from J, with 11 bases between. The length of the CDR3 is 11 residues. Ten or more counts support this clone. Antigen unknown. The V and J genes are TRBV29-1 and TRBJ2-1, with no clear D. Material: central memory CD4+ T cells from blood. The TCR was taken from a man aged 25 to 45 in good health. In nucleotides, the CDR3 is TGCAGCACCCAAGTGAGCAATGAGCAGTTCTTC. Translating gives CSTQVSNEQFF.